Below, one T cell receptor beta chain is given with its context. The antigen is not known. The entry originates in a study of shared clonotypes between healthy human individuals. Between the trimmed V and J ends, which lost 0 bases and 6 bases, there was a span of 11 bases. The germline V gene encodes CDR1 SEHNR and CDR2 FQNEAQ (reference sequence). This CDR3 has 14 amino acids. Broader study findings: It was anticipated that sequencing depth would influence how many clonotypes donors shared. Blood was the only sampled material, and tissue repertoires likely differ.

Only in-frame clones appear in the TCRdb table, and some are missing; sequencing was by immunoSEQ multiplex PCR. The table has some 1.5 million clones, approximately 98% seen once. This clonotype originated in a man aged 30 to 39 in good health. V and J are TRBV7-9 and TRBJ1-2; D is possibly TRBD1 (6 bases). The sample consisted of naive CD4+ T cells sorted from blood. Subset specified: CD45RA+ positively selected. The CDR3, as DNA: TGTGCCAGCAGCTTAGCACAGGGTGCCGATGGCTACACCTTC. Amino acid sequence: CASSLAQGADGYTF.